Below, 29 T cell receptor beta chains from the same sample are listed, as sequenced in a study of T cell responses to AZD1222 COVID-19 vaccine. The method was immunoSEQ multiplex PCR; TCRdb's version includes in-frame clones alone and lacks a portion of them. The sample lists approximately 110,000 clones; approximately 90% were seen once. The sample was peripheral blood, taken on day 0 of AZD1222 vaccination. The receptors originated from an adult in good health.

The chain combines TRBV24-1 with TRBJ2-2, with D uncertain. Per the germline V gene, CDR1 is KGHDR and CDR2 is SFDVKD. Trimming cost V 1 base and J 6 bases, with 17 bases left between them. The CDR3 contains 17 residues. DNA for the CDR3: TGTGCCACCAGTGATTTTCCCCCTAGAACCCCTGCCGGGGAGCTGTTTTTT. Translated, it gives CATSDFPPRTPAGELFF.

V is TRBV7-9 and J is TRBJ2-2; D is tentatively TRBD1 or TRBD2 (5 bases each). The CDR3 is 16 amino acids. Looked up from germline, CDR1 is SEHNR and CDR2 is FQNEAQ (reference sequence). V dropped 0 bases and J dropped 6 bases, with 14 bases sitting between them. CDR3 DNA sequence: TGTGCCAGCAGCTTAGCGCTAAGCGGACACGCCGGGGAGCTGTTTTTT. Protein sequence: CASSLALSGHAGELFF. Based on the CDR3 plus reference TRBV7-9 and TRBJ2-2, the full variable domain is DTGVSQNPRHKITKRGQNVTFRCDPISEHNRLYWYRQTLGQGPEFLTYFQNEAQLEKSRLLSDRFSAERPKGSFSTLEIQRTEQGDSAMYLCASSLALSGHAGELFFGEGSRLTVL.

This rearrangement joins TRBV5-4 to TRBJ2-3; possibly TRBD1 or TRBD2 for D (6 bases each). CDR3 length: 14 amino acids. CDR1 is SGHNT, CDR2 YYREEE, per germline (reference sequence). Trimming cost V 0 bases and J 6 bases, with 11 bases left between them. CDR3 region: CASSLVGGLDTQYF. The DNA for the CDR3 is TGTGCCAGCAGCTTGGTTGGGGGGCTCGATACGCAGTATTTT.

The chain carries TRBV27 and TRBJ1-5; TRBD1 aligns across 9 bases. Trimming cost V 2 bases and J 3 bases; bases outside gene matches: 2. Per germline, CDR1 MNHEY and CDR2 SMNVEV (reference sequence). The CDR3 runs to 15 residues. Written as DNA, the CDR3 is TGTGCCAGCAGTTTAAGGACAGGGGTCAATCAGCCCCAGCATTTT. It is translated as CASSLRTGVNQPQHF.

The rearrangement links TRBV5-1 to TRBJ1-2; weak D call: TRBD1 (5 bases). CDR3 size: 15 residues. The germline V gene encodes CDR1 SGHRS and CDR2 YFSETQ. Trimming cost V 8 bases and J 2 bases, with 19 bases left between them. Here the CDR3 DNA reads TGCGCCAGTCAAAGGACGGGGCAGACAAACTATGGCTACACCTTC. Encoded protein: CASQRTGQTNYGYTF.

This clone was picked up one time. The chain links TRBV6-6 to TRBJ1-6, with D possibly being TRBD1 (6 bases). Trimming took off 4 bases at V and 8 bases at J, with 15 bases between the two ends. The CDR3 sequence is 15 residues long. The germline V gene has CDR1 MNHNY and CDR2 SVGAGI (reference sequence). The CDR3 protein is CASSWSRDMYSPLHF. In DNA, the CDR3 is TGTGCCAGCAGTTGGTCCCGGGACATGTATTCACCCCTCCACTTT.

The V gene is TRBV27, the J gene TRBJ1-5; a weak D match, TRBD1 (5 bases). Germline assignment: CDR1 MNHEY and CDR2 SMNVEV (reference sequence). V was trimmed by 3 bases and J by 5 bases, leaving 11 bases between them. The CDR3 loop spans 14 amino acids. CDR3 sequence: CASSFVGLDQPQHF. As DNA, the CDR3 is TGTGCCAGCAGTTTTGTGGGGCTTGATCAGCCCCAGCATTTT.

The genes are TRBV7-9 and TRBJ1-2; a possible D gene is TRBD1 (6 bases). The CDR3 extends over 16 amino acids. Trimming stripped 1 base from V and 2 bases from J, with 14 bases between. Germline CDR1 and CDR2: SEHNR and FQNEAQ (reference sequence). The CDR3 sequence: CASSLGTGPKNYGYTF. The CDR3, as DNA: TGTGCCAGCAGCTTAGGCACAGGGCCAAAGAACTATGGCTACACCTTC.

The chain carries TRBV14 and TRBJ1-1; D possibly corresponds to TRBD1 (5 bases). V lost 3 bases to trimming and J lost 0 bases, with 8 bases between them. This CDR3 region has 14 residues. Germline lookup yields CDR1 SGHDN and CDR2 FVKESK. CDR3 protein: CASSHRGLNTEAFF. The CDR3 DNA sequence: TGTGCCAGCAGCCACCGGGGCCTGAACACTGAAGCTTTCTTT. The complete variable domain, with remaining parts taken from reference TRBV14 and TRBJ1-1, reads EAGVTQFPSHSVIEKGQTVTLRCDPISGHDNLYWYRRVMGKEIKFLLHFVKESKQDESGMPNNRFLAERTGGTYSTLKVQPAELEDSGVYFCASSHRGLNTEAFFGQGTRLTVV.

CDR3 loop: CASSVAGHGNYGYTF. CDR3 sequence (DNA): TGTGCCAGCAGCGTAGCTGGGCATGGTAACTATGGCTACACCTTC. The chain recombines TRBV9 with TRBJ1-2; the D is unclear. Trimming removed 0 bases at V and 1 base at J, with 10 bases between. Germline V gene data show CDR1 as SGDLS and CDR2 as YYNGEE. The CDR3 covers 15 residues. Variable domain in full (rest from reference TRBV9 and TRBJ1-2): DSGVTQTPKHLITATGQRVTLRCSPRSGDLSVYWYQQSLDQGLQFLIQYYNGEERAKGNILERFSAQQFPDLHSELNLSSLELGDSALYFCASSVAGHGNYGYTFGSGTRLTVV.

DNA for the CDR3: TGTGCCAGTAGTATAACCGGGATCCTCACCGGGGAGCTGTTTTTT. It specifies CASSITGILTGELFF. The chain employs TRBV19 and TRBJ2-2; a possible D gene is TRBD2 (5 bases). The CDR3 extends over 15 amino acids. Germline assignment: CDR1 LNHDA and CDR2 SQIVND (reference sequence). V was clipped by 2 bases and J by 4 bases, with 11 bases between them. Looking up the rest from reference TRBV19 and TRBJ2-2 gives the full variable domain: DGGITQSPKYLFRKEGQNVTLSCEQNLNHDAMYWYRQDPGQGLRLIYYSQIVNDFQKGDIAEGYSVSREKKESFPLTVTSAQKNPTAFYLCASSITGILTGELFFGEGSRLTVL.

This sequence joins TRBV5-1 and TRBJ2-1; 8 bases fit TRBD2. The CDR3 has 15 residues. Trimming took 3 bases from V and 8 from J; bases not matched to a gene: 10. Per germline, CDR1 SGHRS and CDR2 YFSETQ. CDR3: CASSSIGRGWDEQFF. The CDR3 DNA reads TGCGCCAGCAGCTCCATCGGGAGGGGCTGGGATGAGCAGTTCTTC.

This chain uses TRBV9 with TRBJ1-6, with D maybe TRBD1 (6 bases). CDR1 is SGDLS, CDR2 YYNGEE, per germline. There are 16 residues in the CDR3. V dropped 3 bases and J dropped 0 bases, with 10 bases sitting between them. The DNA for the CDR3 is TGTGCCAGCAGCGAGACAGGAGGCTCCTATAATTCACCCCTCCACTTT. Protein product: CASSETGGSYNSPLHF.

This clone was counted a few times. The chain joins TRBV11-2 to TRBJ2-1; D is ambiguous. The CDR3 contains 13 residues. In germline, CDR1 is SGHAT, CDR2 FQNNGV. V lost 0 bases and J 7 bases, leaving 7 bases between the germline ends. The CDR3 DNA sequence: TGTGCCAGCAGCTTAGAGCCCCAAAATGAGCAGTTCTTC. Translating gives CASSLEPQNEQFF.

The J gene is TRBJ2-7, the V gene TRBV7-2, with a weak D call TRBD1 (5 bases). Germline values: CDR1 SGHTA, CDR2 FQGNSA. The CDR3 is 12 residues long. Trimming removed 1 base from V and 4 bases from J, with 5 bases in between. The CDR3 loop reads CASSLGQYEQYF. DNA for the CDR3: TGTGCCAGCAGCTTAGGACAGTACGAGCAGTACTTC.

The chain is built from TRBV29-1 and TRBJ2-1, with unresolved D. CDR1 and CDR2 (germline): SQVTM, ANQGSEA. This CDR3 contains 11 residues. The V end lost 6 bases, the J end lost 6 bases, and 9 bases lay between the germline ends. As DNA, the CDR3 is TGCAGCGTCGTCCATCCCAATGAGCAGTTCTTC. This gives the protein CSVVHPNEQFF.

The chain links TRBV7-2 to TRBJ1-5; 8 positions agree with TRBD1. The CDR3 covers 16 residues. From germline, CDR1 is SGHTA and CDR2 FQGNSA. V was clipped by 3 bases and J by 2 bases; unmatched bases: 6. The CDR3 region is CASSFAGQGRNQPQHF. In DNA form, the CDR3 reads TGTGCCAGCAGCTTCGCCGGACAGGGCCGCAATCAGCCCCAGCATTTT.

V is TRBV3-1 (or the pseudogene TRBV3-2) and J is TRBJ1-1; D uncertain. Trimming shortened V by 8 bases and J by 1 base, and 11 bases separated the two germline ends. Germline V gene data show CDR1 as LGHDT and CDR2 as YNNKEL (reference sequence). The CDR3 has 13 residues. CDR3 loop: CASARNGNTEAFF. The CDR3 nucleotides read TGTGCCAGCGCACGGAACGGGAACACTGAAGCTTTCTTT.

The V and J genes are TRBV5-6 and TRBJ2-1, with 14 bases lining up with TRBD2. Germline V gene data show CDR1 as SGHDT and CDR2 as YYEEEE. The trim removed 4 bases at V and 7 bases at J, leaving 7 bases unmatched. The CDR3 consists of 16 residues. The CDR3 loop is CASSPRLAGGLNEQFF. The DNA of the CDR3 is TGTGCCAGCAGCCCCCGACTAGCGGGGGGGCTAAATGAGCAGTTCTTC.

This chain uses TRBV2 with TRBJ1-3; D remains ambiguous. The CDR3 sequence is 15 residues long. Trimming stripped 2 bases from V and 0 bases from J, with 8 bases between. Germline V gene data show CDR1 as SNHLY and CDR2 as FYNNEI. The CDR3 spells CASSEQISSGNTIYF. The CDR3 bases are TGTGCCAGCAGTGAACAGATCAGCTCTGGAAACACCATATATTTT.

The gene calls are TRBV7-2 and TRBJ2-5; D is ambiguous. Trimming shortened V by 2 bases and J by 7 bases, and 17 bases separated the two germline ends. Per the germline V gene, CDR1 is SGHTA and CDR2 is FQGNSA. The CDR3 length is 15 residues. The CDR3 DNA sequence: TGTGCCAGCAGCTTAATCACTGCCCCTATGGGGACCCAGTACTTC. It translates to CASSLITAPMGTQYF.

The chain combines TRBV28 with TRBJ2-2, with unresolved D. Germline CDR1 and CDR2: MDHEN and SYDVKM. The V and J ends lost 5 bases and 6 bases respectively, with 7 bases between them. The CDR3 consists of 12 residues. This CDR3 is CASSPLPGELFF. CDR3 coding DNA: TGTGCCAGCAGTCCCCTCCCCGGGGAGCTGTTTTTT.

The V and J genes are TRBV19 and TRBJ1-3, with D uncertain. The CDR3 is made up of 14 amino acids. In germline, CDR1 is LNHDA, CDR2 SQIVND (reference sequence). Deletions cut 7 bases from V and 1 base from J, with 11 bases between. The CDR3 spells CASTEPRSGNTIYF. The CDR3 nucleotides read TGTGCCAGTACAGAGCCCCGTTCTGGAAACACCATATATTTT.

This clone has only a few counts. This sequence joins TRBV27 and TRBJ1-2; TRBD1 might be the D (5 bases). In germline, CDR1 is MNHEY, CDR2 SMNVEV (reference sequence). This CDR3 comprises 15 residues. The V end was cut by 5 bases, the J end by 8 bases, with 21 bases between. The CDR3 loop is CASSKSRVALGGYTF. CDR3 nucleotides: TGTGCCAGCAGTAAAAGCAGGGTCGCTCTGGGGGGCTACACCTTC.

The chain employs TRBV24-1 and TRBJ2-7; D is unresolved. V lost 10 bases and J lost 4, with 34 bases in between. Germline V gene data show CDR1 as KGHDR and CDR2 as SFDVKD. The CDR3 is made up of 19 amino acids. For the CDR3, the DNA is TGTGCCACAGAGAAGACCCTCTGGCGAAATCTTCGGTCGAGTTACGAGCAGTACGTC. Amino acid sequence: CATEKTLWRNLRSSYEQYV.

The chain links TRBV21-1 to TRBJ2-2. TRBV21-1 is flagged as a pseudogene. The CDR3 extends over 16 amino acids. CDR3 DNA: TGTGCCAGCAGCAAAGTCCGGGGGCCGAACACCGGGGAGCTGTTTTTT. It translates to CASSKVRGPNTGELFF.

This chain joins TRBV11-1 and TRBJ1-2; possibly TRBD1 for D (6 bases). Germline CDR1 is SGHAT and CDR2 is FQDESV (reference sequence). The V gene lost 5 bases and the J gene lost 3 bases, with 10 bases spanning the gap. The CDR3 runs 13 residues. DNA for the CDR3: TGTGCCAGCAGCGGCAGGGGATACTATGGCTACACCTTC. Translated: CASSGRGYYGYTF.

CDR3 sequence: CASSIRTGYSNQPQHF. The DNA of the CDR3 is TGTGCCAGCAGCATCCGGACAGGCTATAGCAATCAGCCCCAGCATTTT. The V call is TRBV7-2, the J call TRBJ1-5; TRBD1 matches at 7 bases. The germline gives CDR1 SGHTA, CDR2 FQGNSA. The CDR3 covers 16 residues. With 5 bases clipped from V and 0 bases from J, the junction kept 7 bases outside the gene matches.

The chain combines TRBV18 with TRBJ1-3; a weak D match, TRBD1 (5 bases). This CDR3 has 11 amino acids. V was trimmed by 2 bases and J by 12 bases, leaving 8 bases between them. Germline lookup yields CDR1 KGHSH and CDR2 LQKENI. CDR3 sequence reads: CASSPKGDIYF. The CDR3 DNA sequence: TGTGCCAGCTCACCAAAAGGGGACATATATTTT.